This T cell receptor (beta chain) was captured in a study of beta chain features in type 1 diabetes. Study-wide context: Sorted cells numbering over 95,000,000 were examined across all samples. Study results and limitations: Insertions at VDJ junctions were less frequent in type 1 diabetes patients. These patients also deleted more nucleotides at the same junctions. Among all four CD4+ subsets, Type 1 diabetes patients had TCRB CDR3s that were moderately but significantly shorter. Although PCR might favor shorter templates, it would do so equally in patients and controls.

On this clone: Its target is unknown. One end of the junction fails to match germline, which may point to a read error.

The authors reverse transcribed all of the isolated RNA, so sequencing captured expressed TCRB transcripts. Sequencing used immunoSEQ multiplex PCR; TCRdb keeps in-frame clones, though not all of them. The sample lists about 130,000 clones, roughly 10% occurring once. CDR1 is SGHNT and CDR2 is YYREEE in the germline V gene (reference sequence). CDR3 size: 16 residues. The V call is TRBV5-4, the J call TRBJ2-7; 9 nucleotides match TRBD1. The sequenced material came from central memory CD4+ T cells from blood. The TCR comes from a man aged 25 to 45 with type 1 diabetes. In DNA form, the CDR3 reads TGCGCCAGCAGCCGGGAAGGGACAGGGCTCTCCTACGAGCAGTACTTC. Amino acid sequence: CASSREGTGLSYEQYF.